These 17 T cell receptor beta chains were all obtained from the same sample, sequenced in a study of blood T cell repertoires in COVID-19. Using immunoSEQ multiplex PCR, the repertoire was profiled, and TCRdb retains in-frame clones only, with some absent. The sample contains around 65,000 clones, approximately 80% of which appear only once. The sequenced material came from peripheral blood. These receptors all come from a woman of 80 years or more with active or convalescent COVID-19.

This chain links TRBV6-5 with TRBJ2-3; D is perhaps TRBD1 (5 bases). There are 13 residues in the CDR3. From germline, CDR1 is MNHEY and CDR2 SVGAGI. The V gene lost 6 bases and the J gene lost 5 bases, with 12 bases spanning the gap. This chain's CDR3 is CASRAGQGDTQYF. The CDR3 DNA sequence: TGTGCCAGCAGGGCAGGGCAGGGAGATACGCAGTATTTT.

The rearrangement uses TRBV13 and TRBJ2-1, with D possibly TRBD2 on 5 matching bases. CDR3 length equals 15 residues. CDR1 is PRHDT, CDR2 FYEKMQ, per germline (reference sequence). V lost 5 bases and J lost 9, with 20 bases in between. The CDR3 region is CASSPGARSGSEQFF. The CDR3 coding sequence is TGTGCCAGCAGCCCGGGCGCGAGGAGTGGGAGTGAGCAGTTCTTC.

The chain employs TRBV28 and TRBJ1-1; TRBD1 matches 8 bases. The J segment lost 6 bases and the V segment lost 6 bases, leaving 12 bases of the junction unmatched. Germline assignment: CDR1 MDHEN and CDR2 SYDVKM. This CDR3 is built from 15 residues. CDR3 nucleotides: TGTGCCAGCAGCGGGACGGACAGGGTCCCGTCTGAAGCTTTCTTT. It specifies CASSGTDRVPSEAFF.

The chain combines TRBV9 with TRBJ1-1; tentative D call: TRBD1 (5 bases). This CDR3 spans 14 amino acids. V was clipped by 0 bases and J by 6 bases, with 12 bases between them. The germline CDR1 and CDR2 sequences are SGDLS and YYNGEE. As DNA, the CDR3 is TGTGCCAGCAGCGTAGGACAGTTTACCTCTGAAGCTTTCTTT. It codes for CASSVGQFTSEAFF. Complete variable domain (other parts from reference TRBV9 and TRBJ1-1): DSGVTQTPKHLITATGQRVTLRCSPRSGDLSVYWYQQSLDQGLQFLIQYYNGEERAKGNILERFSAQQFPDLHSELNLSSLELGDSALYFCASSVGQFTSEAFFGQGTRLTVV.

V usage is TRBV5-6 and J usage is TRBJ2-2; D possibly corresponds to TRBD1 (6 bases). V shed 4 bases and J shed 7 bases, with 8 bases lying between them. CDR3 length equals 12 residues. Germline V gives CDR1 SGHDT, CDR2 YYEEEE. The CDR3 loop is CASSRTVGELFF. In DNA form, the CDR3 reads TGTGCCAGCAGCCGGACAGTCGGGGAGCTGTTTTTT.

J is TRBJ1-1 and V is TRBV11-2; tentative D call: TRBD1 (5 bases). Per the germline V gene, CDR1 is SGHAT and CDR2 is FQNNGV. V was trimmed by 7 bases and J by 12 bases, leaving 27 bases between them. This CDR3 spans 15 amino acids. The CDR3 loop reads CASNLGGTLLSGTFF. CDR3 nucleotides: TGTGCCAGCAACCTTGGAGGGACTCTCCTTTCCGGGACTTTCTTT.

This rearrangement joins TRBV5-1 to TRBJ2-5, with 11 nucleotides matching TRBD1. The CDR3 consists of 16 residues. CDR1 and CDR2 from the germline V gene are SGHRS and YFSETQ. V dropped 3 bases and J dropped 1; count of bases not matched to a gene: 5. The CDR3 nucleotides are TGCGCCAGCAGCTCCGGGACAGGGGGAATCCAAGAGACCCAGTACTTC. As protein: CASSSGTGGIQETQYF.

The chain links TRBV12-3 or TRBV12-4 to TRBJ1-2; 8 bases align to TRBD1. V lost 2 bases, J lost 7 bases, and 3 bases stayed unmatched. The CDR3 totals 13 residues. CDR3 nucleotides: TGTGCCAGCAGTTTACAGACAGGGGCTGGCTACACCTTC. Translation: CASSLQTGAGYTF.

The rearrangement uses TRBV5-8 and TRBJ1-2; 9 positions match TRBD1. There are 13 residues in the CDR3. V trimming: 4 bases; J trimming: 4 bases; junction bases outside the gene matches: 2. Germline CDR1 reads SGHTS; CDR2 reads YDEGEE. The CDR3 nucleotides read TGTGCCAGCAGCAGGGGACAGGGCTATGGCTACACCTTC. Translating it yields CASSRGQGYGYTF.

A note on this clone: One junction end disagrees with the germline gene, perhaps due to a read error. This chain uses TRBV11-1 with TRBJ2-7, with 7 bases matching TRBD2. CDR3 length: 11 amino acids. Germline assignment: CDR1 SGHAT and CDR2 FQDESV (reference sequence). CDR3 residues: CASSYPGTIHF. The CDR3 bases are TGTGCCAGCAGCTACCCCGGGACTATTCACTTC.

A note on this clone: Different DNA sequences within this sample yield the same CDR3. The chain recombines TRBV18 with TRBJ1-4, with 9 bases that match TRBD1. The V and J ends lost 4 bases and 4 bases, in that order; junction bases with no gene match: 4. The CDR3 extends over 15 amino acids. Germline CDR1 KGHSH, CDR2 LQKENI. CDR3 sequence: CASSLPGQGNEKLFF. CDR3 nucleotides: TGTGCCAGCTCACTGCCGGGACAGGGTAATGAAAAACTGTTTTTT.

The chain combines TRBV15 with TRBJ2-3; a weak D match, TRBD2 (5 bases). Trimming took off 0 bases at V and 1 base at J, with 8 bases between the two ends. Germline loops: CDR1 LNHNV, CDR2 YYDKDF (reference sequence). CDR3 length: 15 residues. CDR3 sequence (DNA): TGTGCCACCAGCAGAGATACCGGGGGCACAGATACGCAGTATTTT. Amino acids: CATSRDTGGTDTQYF.

This rearrangement joins TRBV6-4 to TRBJ1-1, with 9 bases aligning to TRBD1. V was pared by 2 bases and J by 5 bases, with 6 bases of the junction left unmatched. Germline CDR1 and CDR2: MRHNA and SNTAGT. The CDR3 is 15 amino acids. Here the CDR3 reads CASSDTGGRGTEAFF. CDR3 coding DNA: TGTGCCAGCAGTGACACAGGGGGCCGGGGGACTGAAGCTTTCTTT.

This clone has only a few counts. The chain joins TRBV29-1 to TRBJ1-2; D gene ambiguous. Germline V gives CDR1 SQVTM, CDR2 ANQGSEA. This CDR3 comprises 11 residues. Trimming removed 3 bases from V and 6 bases from J, with 8 bases in between. The CDR3 here is CSVESGNGYTF. The CDR3 DNA is TGCAGCGTTGAGTCAGGCAATGGCTACACCTTC. Filled out from reference TRBV29-1 and TRBJ1-2, the complete variable domain reads SAVISQKPSRDICQRGTSLTIQCQVDSQVTMMFWYRQQPGQSLTLIATANQGSEATYESGFVIDKFPISRPNLTFSTLTVSNMSPEDSSIYLCSVESGNGYTFGSGTRLTVV.

The V call is TRBV19, the J call TRBJ1-4; D perhaps matches TRBD1 (5 bases). CDR3 length equals 15 residues. The ends were cut back, 5 bases at V and 6 bases at J, with 16 bases in the middle. CDR1 and CDR2 from the germline V gene are LNHDA and SQIVND (reference sequence). The CDR3 region has the DNA TGTGCCAGTAGTCCGTCAGGGATGCAGGATGAAAAACTGTTTTTT. It codes for CASSPSGMQDEKLFF.

This chain links TRBV19 with TRBJ2-7; the match to TRBD1 covers 7 bases. V lost 2 bases and J lost 3; bases outside the gene matches: 13. The length of the CDR3 is 17 residues. Germline CDR1 LNHDA, CDR2 SQIVND (reference sequence). CDR3 in DNA: TGTGCCAGTAGTATACTCGGCAGCGGACAGGCGGGCTACGAGCAGTACTTC. It yields the protein CASSILGSGQAGYEQYF.

The chain links TRBV15 to TRBJ1-2; 7 positions agree with TRBD1. The CDR3 spans 13 residues. With 5 bases clipped from V and 6 bases from J, the junction kept 6 bases outside the gene matches. Per germline, CDR1 LNHNV and CDR2 YYDKDF (reference sequence). The CDR3 is CATSEGQTHGYTF. The CDR3 bases are TGTGCCACCAGCGAGGGACAGACTCATGGCTACACCTTC.